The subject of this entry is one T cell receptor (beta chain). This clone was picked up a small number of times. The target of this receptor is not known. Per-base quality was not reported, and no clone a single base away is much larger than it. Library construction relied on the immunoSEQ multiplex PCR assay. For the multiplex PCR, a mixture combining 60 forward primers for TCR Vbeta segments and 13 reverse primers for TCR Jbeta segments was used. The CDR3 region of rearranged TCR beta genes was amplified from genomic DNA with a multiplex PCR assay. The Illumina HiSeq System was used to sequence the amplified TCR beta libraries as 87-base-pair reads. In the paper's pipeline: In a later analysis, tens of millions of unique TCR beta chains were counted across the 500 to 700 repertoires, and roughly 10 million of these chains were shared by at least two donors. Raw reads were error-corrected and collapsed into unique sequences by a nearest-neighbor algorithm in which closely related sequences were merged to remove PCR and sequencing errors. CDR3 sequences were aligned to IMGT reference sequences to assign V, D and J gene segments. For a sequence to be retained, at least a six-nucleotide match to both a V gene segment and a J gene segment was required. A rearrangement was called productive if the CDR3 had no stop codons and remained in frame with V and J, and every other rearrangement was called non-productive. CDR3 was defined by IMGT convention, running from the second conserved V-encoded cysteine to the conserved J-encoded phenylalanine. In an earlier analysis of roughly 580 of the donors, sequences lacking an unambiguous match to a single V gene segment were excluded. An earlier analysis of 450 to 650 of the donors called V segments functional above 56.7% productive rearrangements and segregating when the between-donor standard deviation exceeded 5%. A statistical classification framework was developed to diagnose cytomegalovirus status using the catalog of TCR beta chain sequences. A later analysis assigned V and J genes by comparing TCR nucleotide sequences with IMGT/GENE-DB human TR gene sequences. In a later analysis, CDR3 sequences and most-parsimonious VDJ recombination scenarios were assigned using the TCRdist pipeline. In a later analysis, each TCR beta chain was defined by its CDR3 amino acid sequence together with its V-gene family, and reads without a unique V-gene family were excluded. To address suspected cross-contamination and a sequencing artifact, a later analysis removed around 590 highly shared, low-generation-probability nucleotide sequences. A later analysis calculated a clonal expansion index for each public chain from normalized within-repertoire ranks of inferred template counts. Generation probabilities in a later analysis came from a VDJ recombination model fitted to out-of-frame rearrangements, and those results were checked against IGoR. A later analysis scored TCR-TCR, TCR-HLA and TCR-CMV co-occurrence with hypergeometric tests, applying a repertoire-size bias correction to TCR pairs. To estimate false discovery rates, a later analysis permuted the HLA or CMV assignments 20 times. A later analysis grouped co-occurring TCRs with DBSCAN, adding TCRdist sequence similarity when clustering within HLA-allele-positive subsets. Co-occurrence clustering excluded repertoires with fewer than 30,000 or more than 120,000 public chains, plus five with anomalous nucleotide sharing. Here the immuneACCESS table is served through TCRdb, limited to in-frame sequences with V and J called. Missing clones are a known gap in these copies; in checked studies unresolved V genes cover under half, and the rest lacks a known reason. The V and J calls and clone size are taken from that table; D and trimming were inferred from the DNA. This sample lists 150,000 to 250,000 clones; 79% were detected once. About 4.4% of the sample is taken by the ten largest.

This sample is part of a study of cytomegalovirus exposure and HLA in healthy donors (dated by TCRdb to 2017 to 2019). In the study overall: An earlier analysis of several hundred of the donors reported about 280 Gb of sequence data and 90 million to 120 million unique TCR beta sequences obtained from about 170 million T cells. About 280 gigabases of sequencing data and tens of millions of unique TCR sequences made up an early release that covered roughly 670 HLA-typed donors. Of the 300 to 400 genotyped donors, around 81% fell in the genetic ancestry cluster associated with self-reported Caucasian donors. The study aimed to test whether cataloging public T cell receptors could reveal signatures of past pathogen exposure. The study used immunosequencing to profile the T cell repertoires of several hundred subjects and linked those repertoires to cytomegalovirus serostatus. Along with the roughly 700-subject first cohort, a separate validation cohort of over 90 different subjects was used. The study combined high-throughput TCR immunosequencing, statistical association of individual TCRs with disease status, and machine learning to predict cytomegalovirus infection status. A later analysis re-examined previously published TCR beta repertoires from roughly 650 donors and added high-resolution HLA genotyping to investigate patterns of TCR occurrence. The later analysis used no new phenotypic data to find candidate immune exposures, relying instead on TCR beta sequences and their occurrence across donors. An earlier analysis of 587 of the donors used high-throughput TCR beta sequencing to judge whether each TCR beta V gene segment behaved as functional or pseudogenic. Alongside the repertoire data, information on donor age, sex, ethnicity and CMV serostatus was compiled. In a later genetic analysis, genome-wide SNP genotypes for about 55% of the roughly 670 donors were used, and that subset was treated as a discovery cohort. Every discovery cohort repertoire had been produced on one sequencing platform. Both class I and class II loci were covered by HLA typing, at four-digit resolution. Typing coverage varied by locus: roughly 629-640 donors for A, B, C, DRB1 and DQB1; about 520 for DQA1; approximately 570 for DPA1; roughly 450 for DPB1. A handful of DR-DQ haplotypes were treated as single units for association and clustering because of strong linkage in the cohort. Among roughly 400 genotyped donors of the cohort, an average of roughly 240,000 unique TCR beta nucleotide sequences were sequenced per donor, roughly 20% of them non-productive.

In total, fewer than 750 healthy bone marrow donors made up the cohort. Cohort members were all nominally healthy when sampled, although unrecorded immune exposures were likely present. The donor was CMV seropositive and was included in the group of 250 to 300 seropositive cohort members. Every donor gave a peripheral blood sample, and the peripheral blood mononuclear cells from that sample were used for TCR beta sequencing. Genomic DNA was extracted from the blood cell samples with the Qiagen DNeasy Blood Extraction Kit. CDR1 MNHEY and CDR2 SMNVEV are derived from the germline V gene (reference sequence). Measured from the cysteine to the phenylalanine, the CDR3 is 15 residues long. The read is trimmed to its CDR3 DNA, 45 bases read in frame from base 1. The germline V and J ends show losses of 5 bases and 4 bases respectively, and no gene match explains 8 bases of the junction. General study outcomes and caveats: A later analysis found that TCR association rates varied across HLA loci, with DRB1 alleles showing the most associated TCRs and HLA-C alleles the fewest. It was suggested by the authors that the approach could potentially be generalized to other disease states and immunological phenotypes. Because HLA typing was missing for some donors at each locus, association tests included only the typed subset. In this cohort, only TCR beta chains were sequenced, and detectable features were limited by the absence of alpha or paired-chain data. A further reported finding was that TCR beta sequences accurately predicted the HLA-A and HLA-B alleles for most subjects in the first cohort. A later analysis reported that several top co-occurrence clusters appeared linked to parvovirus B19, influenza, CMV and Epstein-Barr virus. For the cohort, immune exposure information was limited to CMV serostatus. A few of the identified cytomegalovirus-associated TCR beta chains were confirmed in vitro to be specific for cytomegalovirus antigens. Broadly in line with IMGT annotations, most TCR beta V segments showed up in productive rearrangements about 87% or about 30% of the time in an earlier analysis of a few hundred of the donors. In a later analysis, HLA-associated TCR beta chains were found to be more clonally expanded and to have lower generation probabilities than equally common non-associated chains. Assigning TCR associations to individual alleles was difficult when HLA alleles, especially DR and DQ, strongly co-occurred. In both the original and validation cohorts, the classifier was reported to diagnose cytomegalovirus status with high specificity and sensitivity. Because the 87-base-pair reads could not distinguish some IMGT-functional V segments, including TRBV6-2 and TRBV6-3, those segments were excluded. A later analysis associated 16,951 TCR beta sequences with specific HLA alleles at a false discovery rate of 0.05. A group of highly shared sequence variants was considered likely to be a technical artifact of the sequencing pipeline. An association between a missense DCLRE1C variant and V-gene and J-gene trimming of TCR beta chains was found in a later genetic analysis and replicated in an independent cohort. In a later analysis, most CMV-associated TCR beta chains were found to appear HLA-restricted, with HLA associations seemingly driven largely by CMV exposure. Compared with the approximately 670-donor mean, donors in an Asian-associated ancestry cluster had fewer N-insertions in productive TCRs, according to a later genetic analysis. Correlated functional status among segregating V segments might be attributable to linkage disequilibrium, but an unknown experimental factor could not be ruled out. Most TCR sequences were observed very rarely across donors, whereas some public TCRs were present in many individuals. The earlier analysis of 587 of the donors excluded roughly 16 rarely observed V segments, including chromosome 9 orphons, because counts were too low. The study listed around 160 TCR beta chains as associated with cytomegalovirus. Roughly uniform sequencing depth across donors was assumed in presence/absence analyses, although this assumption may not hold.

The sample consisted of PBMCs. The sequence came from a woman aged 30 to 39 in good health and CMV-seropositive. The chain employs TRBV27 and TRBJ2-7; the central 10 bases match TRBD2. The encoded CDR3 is CASSPLAGAYYEQYF. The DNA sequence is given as TGTGCCAGCAGTCCTCTAGCGGGGGCCTATTACGAGCAGTACTTC.